This T cell receptor (beta chain) comes out of a study of T cells after posttransplantation cyclophosphamide. Study findings and constraints: TRB clonality was highly associated with recipient CMV seropositivity and reactivation. Later post-transplant blood repertoires were often dominated by donor CD8+ memory clones. Tissue-infiltrating T cells from skin or gut overlapped little with blood T cells.

Regarding this clone: What it recognizes is unknown.

A marrow graft followed busulfan-fludarabine conditioning, with cyclophosphamide on days +3 and +4. Germline V gene lookup returns CDR1 GTSNPN and CDR2 SVGIG (reference sequence). V was shortened by 3 bases and J by 0 bases, with 9 bases between the two germline ends. The CDR3 loop spans 14 amino acids. Sequencing used immunoSEQ multiplex PCR; TCRdb keeps in-frame clones, though not all of them. The table has 15,000 to 20,000 clones, 87% seen once. The gene calls are TRBV30 and TRBJ1-3; tentative D call: TRBD1 (6 bases). The sequenced sample was PBMCs, obtained after allogeneic stem cell transplant with posttransplant cyclophosphamide. The TCR was taken from a female patient in her forties or fifties who received an allogeneic stem cell transplant from a related donor, was CMV-positive, and had no GVHD. Some of the T cells might come from the graft donor. CDR3 sequence: CAWRDRSSGNTIYF. The CDR3 bases are TGTGCCTGGAGAGACAGGAGCTCTGGAAACACCATATATTTT.